This T cell receptor (beta chain) was captured in a study of shared clonotypes between healthy human individuals. Across the study: The donor group consisted of two women and a few men, aged 18 to 49.

Profiled with immunoSEQ multiplex PCR; TCRdb holds only in-frame clones, not every one. The table has about 820,000 clones, 92% seen once. V lost 3 bases, J lost 0 bases, and 2 bases stayed unmatched. This CDR3 region has 15 residues. CDR1 is LGHNA, CDR2 YNFKEQ, per germline. The naive CD8 fraction comprised CD45RO-negative cells positively selected for CCR7 and excluded terminally differentiated effector memory CD45RA+ cells. Sequences were obtained from naive CD8+ T cells sorted from blood. The receptor was derived from a man under 40 in good health. The V and J genes are TRBV4-2 and TRBJ1-5, with 7 bases fitting TRBD1. Written as DNA, the CDR3 is TGTGCCAGCAGCCAGGGGACAGATAGCAATCAGCCCCAGCATTTT. Translation gives CASSQGTDSNQPQHF.